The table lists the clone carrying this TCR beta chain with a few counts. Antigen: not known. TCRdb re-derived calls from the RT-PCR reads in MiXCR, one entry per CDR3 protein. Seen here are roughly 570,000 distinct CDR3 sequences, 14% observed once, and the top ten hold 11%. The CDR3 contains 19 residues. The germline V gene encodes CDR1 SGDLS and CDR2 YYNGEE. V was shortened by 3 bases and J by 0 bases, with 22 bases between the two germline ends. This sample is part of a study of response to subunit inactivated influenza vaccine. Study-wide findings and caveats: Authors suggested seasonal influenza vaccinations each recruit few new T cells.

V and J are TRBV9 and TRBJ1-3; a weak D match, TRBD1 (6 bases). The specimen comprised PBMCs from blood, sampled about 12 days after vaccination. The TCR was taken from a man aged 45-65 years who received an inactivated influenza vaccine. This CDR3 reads CASSEPRLPGHLSGNTIYF. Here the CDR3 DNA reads TGTGCCAGCAGCGAGCCCCGCCTGCCGGGACACCTCTCTGGAAACACCATATATTTT.